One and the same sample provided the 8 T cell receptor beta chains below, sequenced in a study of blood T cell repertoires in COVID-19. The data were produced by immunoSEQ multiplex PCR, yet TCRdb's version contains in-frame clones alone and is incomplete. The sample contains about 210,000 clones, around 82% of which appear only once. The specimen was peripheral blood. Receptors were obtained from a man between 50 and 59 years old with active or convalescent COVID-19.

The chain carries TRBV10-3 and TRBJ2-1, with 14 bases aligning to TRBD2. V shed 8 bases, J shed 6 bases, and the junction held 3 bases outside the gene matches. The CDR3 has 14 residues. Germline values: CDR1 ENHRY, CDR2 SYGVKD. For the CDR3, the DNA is TGTGCCATCGCAGGGACTAGCGGGGGCAATGAGCAGTTCTTC. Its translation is CAIAGTSGGNEQFF.

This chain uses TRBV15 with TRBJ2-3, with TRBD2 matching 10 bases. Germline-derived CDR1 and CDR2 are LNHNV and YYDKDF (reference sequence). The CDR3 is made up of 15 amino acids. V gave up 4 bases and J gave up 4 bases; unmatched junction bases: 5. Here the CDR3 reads CATSIGTSEADTQYF. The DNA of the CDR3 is TGTGCCACCAGCATAGGGACTAGCGAGGCAGATACGCAGTATTTT.

The CDR3 spells CASSPGTGVRYTEAFF. CDR3 nucleotide sequence: TGTGCCAGCAGTCCGGGGACAGGGGTGAGGTACACTGAAGCTTTCTTT. This rearrangement joins TRBV5-6 to TRBJ1-1; 10 bases match TRBD1. The V gene's germline CDR1 is SGHDT and CDR2 YYEEEE. V shed 5 bases, J shed 3 bases, and the junction held 10 bases outside the gene matches. The CDR3 loop spans 16 amino acids.

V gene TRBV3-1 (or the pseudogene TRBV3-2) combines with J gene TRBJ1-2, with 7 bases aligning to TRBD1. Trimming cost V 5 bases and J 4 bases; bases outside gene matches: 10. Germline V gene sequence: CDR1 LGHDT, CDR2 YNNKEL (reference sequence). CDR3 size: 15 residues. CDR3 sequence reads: CASSDNAGTAYGYTF. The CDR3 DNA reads TGTGCCAGCAGCGATAATGCCGGGACAGCCTATGGCTACACCTTC.

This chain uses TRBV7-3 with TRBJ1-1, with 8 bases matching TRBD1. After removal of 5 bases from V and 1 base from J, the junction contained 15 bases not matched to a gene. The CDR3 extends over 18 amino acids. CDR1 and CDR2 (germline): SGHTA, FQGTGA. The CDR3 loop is CASSAYIRTGLSNTEAFF. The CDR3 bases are TGTGCCAGCAGCGCTTATATCCGGACAGGGCTTTCGAACACTGAAGCTTTCTTT.

The CDR3 region is CASSALPGQGYTGELFF. CDR3 bases: TGTGCCAGCAGTGCATTACCGGGACAGGGATACACCGGGGAGCTGTTTTTT. The chain carries TRBV6-1 and TRBJ2-2; 9 nucleotides match TRBD1. After removal of 4 bases from V and 3 bases from J, the junction contained 9 bases not matched to a gene. The CDR3 covers 17 residues. Germline CDR1 reads MNHNS; CDR2 reads SASEGT.

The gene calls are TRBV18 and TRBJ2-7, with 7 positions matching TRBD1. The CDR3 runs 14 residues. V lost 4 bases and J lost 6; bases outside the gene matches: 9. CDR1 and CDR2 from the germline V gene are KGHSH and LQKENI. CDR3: CASSLSGTEGEQYF. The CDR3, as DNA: TGTGCCAGCTCACTATCCGGGACAGAAGGCGAGCAGTACTTC.

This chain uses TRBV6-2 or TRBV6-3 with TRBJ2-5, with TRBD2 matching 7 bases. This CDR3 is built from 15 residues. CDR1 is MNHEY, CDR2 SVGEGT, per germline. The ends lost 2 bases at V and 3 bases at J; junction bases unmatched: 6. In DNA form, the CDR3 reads TGTGCCAGCAGTTACGGGGGGGGATTCAAAGAGACCCAGTACTTC. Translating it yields CASSYGGGFKETQYF.